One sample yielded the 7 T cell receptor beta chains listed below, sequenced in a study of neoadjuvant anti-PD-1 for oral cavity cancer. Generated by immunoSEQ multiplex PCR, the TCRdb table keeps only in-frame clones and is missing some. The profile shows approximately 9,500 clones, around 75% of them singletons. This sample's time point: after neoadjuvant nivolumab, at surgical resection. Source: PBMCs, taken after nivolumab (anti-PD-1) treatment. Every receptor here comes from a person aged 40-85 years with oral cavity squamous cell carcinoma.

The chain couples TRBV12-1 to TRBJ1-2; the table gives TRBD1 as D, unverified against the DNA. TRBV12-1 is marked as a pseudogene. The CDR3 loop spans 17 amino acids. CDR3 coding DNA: TGTGCCAGCAGCTTTGCGGACAGGGGGGCCGACAACTATGGCTACACCTTC. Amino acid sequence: CASSFADRGADNYGYTF.

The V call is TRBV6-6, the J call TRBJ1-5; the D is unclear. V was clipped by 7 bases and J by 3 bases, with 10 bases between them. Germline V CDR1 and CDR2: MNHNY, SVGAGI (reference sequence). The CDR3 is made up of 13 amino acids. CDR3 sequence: CASKHGDNQPQHF. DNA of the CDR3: TGTGCCAGCAAACACGGGGACAATCAGCCCCAGCATTTT.

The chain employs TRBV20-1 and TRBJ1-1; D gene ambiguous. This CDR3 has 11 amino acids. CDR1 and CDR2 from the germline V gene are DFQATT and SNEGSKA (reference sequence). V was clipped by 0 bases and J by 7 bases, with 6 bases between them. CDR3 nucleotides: TGCAGTGCTAGAGAGGGGATTGAAGCTTTCTTT. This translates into CSAREGIEAFF.

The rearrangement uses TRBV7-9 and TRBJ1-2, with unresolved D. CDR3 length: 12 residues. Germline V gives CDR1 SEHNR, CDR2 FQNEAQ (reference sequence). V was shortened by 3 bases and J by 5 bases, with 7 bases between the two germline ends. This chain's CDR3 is CASSLGGYGYTF. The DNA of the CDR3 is TGTGCCAGCAGCTTGGGCGGGTATGGCTACACCTTC.

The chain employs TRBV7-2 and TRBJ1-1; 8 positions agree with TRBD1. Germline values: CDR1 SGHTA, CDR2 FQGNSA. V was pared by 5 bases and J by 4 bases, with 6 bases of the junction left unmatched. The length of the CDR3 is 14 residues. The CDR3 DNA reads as TGTGCCAGCAGCAGGACAGGGCCGGGCACTGAAGCTTTCTTT. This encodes CASSRTGPGTEAFF.

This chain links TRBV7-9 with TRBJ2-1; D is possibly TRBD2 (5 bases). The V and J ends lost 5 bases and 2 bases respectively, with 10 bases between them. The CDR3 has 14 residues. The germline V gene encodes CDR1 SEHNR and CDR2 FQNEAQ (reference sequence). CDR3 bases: TGTGCCAGCAGCCTAAGCGGAGCCTACAATGAGCAGTTCTTC. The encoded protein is CASSLSGAYNEQFF.

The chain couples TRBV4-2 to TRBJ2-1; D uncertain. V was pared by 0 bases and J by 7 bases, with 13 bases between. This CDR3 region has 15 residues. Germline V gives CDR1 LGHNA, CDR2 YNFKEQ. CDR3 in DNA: TGTGCCAGCAGCCAAGATCAGGTCAGAAGGAATGAGCAGTTCTTC. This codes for CASSQDQVRRNEQFF.